Sequencing of this TCR beta chain was carried out in a study of monozygotic twins with inflammatory bowel disease. Study results and caveats: Variability in patient repertoires may have come partly from differing immunosuppressive treatments. TCRbeta inverse Simpson diversity was decreased in IBD patients versus healthy co-twins.

CDR1 is MRHNA, CDR2 SNTAGT, per germline. The CDR3 sequence is 15 residues long. For every donor, one blood sample of approximately 2.6 ml was drawn. Worth noting for this clonotype: The antigen is not known.

TCRdb processed the 5' RACE reads again and assigns one entry to each CDR3 protein, with no DNA. The specimen's table records 310,000 or so distinct CDR3 sequences. This chain uses TRBV6-4 with TRBJ2-7; TCRdb's assignment of TRBD2 cannot be checked, as there is no DNA. Input material: blood. The clonotype originates from a human donor with ulcerative colitis or Crohn's disease, or a healthy co-twin of an affected twin (not recorded which). The CDR3: CASSDSAGGPEEQYF.